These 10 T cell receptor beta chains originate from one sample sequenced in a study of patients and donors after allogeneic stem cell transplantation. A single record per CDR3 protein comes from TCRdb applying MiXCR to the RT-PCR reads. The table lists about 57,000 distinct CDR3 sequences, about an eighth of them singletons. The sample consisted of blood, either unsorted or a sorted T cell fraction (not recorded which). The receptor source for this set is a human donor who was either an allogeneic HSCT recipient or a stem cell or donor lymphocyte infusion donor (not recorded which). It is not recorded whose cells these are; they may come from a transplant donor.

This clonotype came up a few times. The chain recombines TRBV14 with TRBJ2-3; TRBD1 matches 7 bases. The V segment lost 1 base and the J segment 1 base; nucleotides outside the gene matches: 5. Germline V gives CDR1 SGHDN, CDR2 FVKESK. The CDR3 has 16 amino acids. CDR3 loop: CASSQVTGWGTDTQYF. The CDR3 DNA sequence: TGTGCCAGCAGCCAAGTGACAGGGTGGGGCACAGATACGCAGTATTTT.

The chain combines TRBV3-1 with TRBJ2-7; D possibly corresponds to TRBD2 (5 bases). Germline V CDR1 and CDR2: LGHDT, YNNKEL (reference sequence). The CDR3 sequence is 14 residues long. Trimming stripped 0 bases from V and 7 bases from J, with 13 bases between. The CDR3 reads CASSQEISVGEQYF. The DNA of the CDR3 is TGTGCCAGCAGCCAAGAGATTAGCGTTGGGGAGCAGTACTTC.

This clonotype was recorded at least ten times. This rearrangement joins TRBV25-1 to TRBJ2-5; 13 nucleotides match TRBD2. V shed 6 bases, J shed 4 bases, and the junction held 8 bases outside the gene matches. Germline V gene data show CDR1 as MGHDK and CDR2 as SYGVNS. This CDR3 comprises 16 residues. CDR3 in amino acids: CASSEGLAGLGETQYF. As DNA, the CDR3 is TGTGCCAGCAGCGAGGGACTAGCGGGACTCGGAGAGACCCAGTACTTC.

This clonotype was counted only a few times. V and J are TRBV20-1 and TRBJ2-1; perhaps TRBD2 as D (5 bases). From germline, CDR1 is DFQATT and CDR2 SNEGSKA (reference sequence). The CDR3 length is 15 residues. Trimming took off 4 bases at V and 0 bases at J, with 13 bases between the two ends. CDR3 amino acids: CSAMEAASSYNEQFF. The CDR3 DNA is TGCAGTGCTATGGAGGCGGCAAGCTCCTACAATGAGCAGTTCTTC.

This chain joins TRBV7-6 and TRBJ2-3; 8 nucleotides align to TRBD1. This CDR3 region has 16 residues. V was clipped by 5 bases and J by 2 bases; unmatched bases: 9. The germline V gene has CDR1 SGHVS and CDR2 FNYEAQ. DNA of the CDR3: TGTGCCAGCAGCCCCTGGGACAGGTCCTCCACAGATACGCAGTATTTT. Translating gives CASSPWDRSSTDTQYF.

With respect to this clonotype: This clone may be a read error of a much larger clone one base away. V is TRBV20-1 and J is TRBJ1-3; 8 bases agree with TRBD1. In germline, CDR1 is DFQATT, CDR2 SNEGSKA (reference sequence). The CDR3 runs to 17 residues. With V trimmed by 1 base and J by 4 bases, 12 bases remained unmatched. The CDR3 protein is CSARVGQGDPTGNTIYF. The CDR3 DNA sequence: TGCAGTGCTAGAGTTGGACAGGGAGACCCGACAGGAAACACCATATATTTT.

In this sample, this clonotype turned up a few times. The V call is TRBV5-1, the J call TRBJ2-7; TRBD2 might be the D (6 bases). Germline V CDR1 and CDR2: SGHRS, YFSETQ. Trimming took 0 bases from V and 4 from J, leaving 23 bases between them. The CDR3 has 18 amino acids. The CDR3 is CASSLGGTSTGLEYEQYF. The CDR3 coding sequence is TGCGCCAGCAGCTTGGGGGGAACTTCCACGGGACTCGAATACGAGCAGTACTTC.

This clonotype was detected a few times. The CDR3 DNA reads as TGTGCCAGCAGTTACACCCTAGGATACGAGCAGTACTTC. This translates into CASSYTLGYEQYF. The chain is built from TRBV6-6 and TRBJ2-7; no clear D. Germline loops: CDR1 MNHNY, CDR2 SVGAGI (reference sequence). The CDR3 spans 13 residues. The V and J ends lost 2 bases and 4 bases respectively, with 9 bases between them.

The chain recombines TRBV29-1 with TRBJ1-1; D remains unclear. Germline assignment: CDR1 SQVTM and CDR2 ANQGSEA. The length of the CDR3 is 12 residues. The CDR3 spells CNAVLENTEAFF. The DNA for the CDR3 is TGCAACGCCGTTCTGGAGAACACTGAAGCTTTCTTT.

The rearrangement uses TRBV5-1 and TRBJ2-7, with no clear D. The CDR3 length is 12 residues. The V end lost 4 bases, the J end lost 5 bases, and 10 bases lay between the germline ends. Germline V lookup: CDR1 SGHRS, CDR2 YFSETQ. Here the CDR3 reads CASSPQDDEQYF. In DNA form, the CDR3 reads TGCGCCAGCAGCCCGCAGGACGACGAGCAGTACTTC.